These 5 T cell receptor beta chains share one sample of origin, sequenced in a study of blood T cell repertoires in COVID-19. Data came from immunoSEQ multiplex PCR; TCRdb stores just in-frame clones and leaves some out. The data hold about 370,000 clones, with around 89% observed a single time. What was sequenced was peripheral blood. These receptors originate from a woman aged 25-40 years with COVID-19, enrolled during active disease.

The chain recombines TRBV19 with TRBJ2-5, with TRBD2 identical over 12 bases. With 4 bases clipped from V and 3 bases from J, the junction kept 15 bases outside the gene matches. The CDR3 totals 19 residues. Germline CDR1 is LNHDA and CDR2 is SQIVND (reference sequence). The CDR3 region is CASSTQHRLAGVVKETQYF. DNA of the CDR3: TGTGCCAGTAGTACCCAACACCGACTAGCGGGAGTTGTTAAAGAGACCCAGTACTTC.

V and J are TRBV24-1 and TRBJ2-7; maybe TRBD1 (5 bases). Germline V lookup: CDR1 KGHDR, CDR2 SFDVKD. The germline V and J ends were trimmed by 12 bases and 1 base, with 15 bases remaining between them. The CDR3 is made up of 13 amino acids. The CDR3 DNA follows: TGTGCCCCAACCCAACGACAGTCCTACGAGCAGTACTTC. Translating it yields CAPTQRQSYEQYF.

The rearrangement joins TRBV2 to TRBJ2-2; TRBD1 aligns across 8 bases. Per the germline V gene, CDR1 is SNHLY and CDR2 is FYNNEI. After removal of 3 bases from V and 1 base from J, the junction contained 1 base not matched to a gene. The CDR3 consists of 15 residues. The DNA of the CDR3 is TGTGCCAGCAGTGACGACAGGGGGAACACCGGGGAGCTGTTTTTT. This sequence encodes CASSDDRGNTGELFF.

The count of this clone is one. This rearrangement joins TRBV11-2 to TRBJ2-1; D might be TRBD1 (6 bases). Per germline, CDR1 SGHAT and CDR2 FQNNGV. The CDR3 loop spans 14 amino acids. V shed 1 base and J shed 4 bases, with 8 bases lying between them. CDR3 sequence reads: CASSLGTAYNEQFF. In DNA, the CDR3 is TGTGCCAGCAGCTTAGGGACAGCTTACAATGAGCAGTTCTTC.

The chain combines TRBV25-1 with TRBJ2-6; tentative D call: TRBD2 (7 bases). Trimming shortened V by 0 bases and J by 2 bases, and 14 bases separated the two germline ends. Germline-derived CDR1 and CDR2 are MGHDK and SYGVNS. The CDR3 has 18 amino acids. This CDR3 reads CASSEYPPGGPGANVLTF. In nucleotides, the CDR3 is TGTGCCAGCAGTGAATATCCACCCGGGGGGCCTGGGGCCAACGTCCTGACTTTC.